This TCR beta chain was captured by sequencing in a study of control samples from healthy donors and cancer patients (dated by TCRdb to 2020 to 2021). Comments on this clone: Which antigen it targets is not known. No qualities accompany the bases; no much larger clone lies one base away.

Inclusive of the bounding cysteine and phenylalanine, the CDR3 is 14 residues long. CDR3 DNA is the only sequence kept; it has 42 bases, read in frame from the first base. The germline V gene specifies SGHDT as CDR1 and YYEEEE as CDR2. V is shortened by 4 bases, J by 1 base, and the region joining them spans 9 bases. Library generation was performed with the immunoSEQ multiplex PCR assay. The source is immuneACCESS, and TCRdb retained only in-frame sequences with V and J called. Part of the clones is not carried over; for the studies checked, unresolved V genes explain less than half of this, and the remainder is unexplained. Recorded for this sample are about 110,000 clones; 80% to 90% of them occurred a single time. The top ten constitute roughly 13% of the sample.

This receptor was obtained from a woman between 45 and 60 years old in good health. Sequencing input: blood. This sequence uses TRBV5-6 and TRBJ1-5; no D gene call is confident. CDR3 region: CASSPGFSNQPQHF. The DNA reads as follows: TGTGCCAGCAGCCCGGGGTTCAGCAATCAGCCCCAGCATTTT.